The 24 T cell receptor beta chains presented below share a single source sample, sequenced in a study of patients and donors after allogeneic stem cell transplantation. TCRdb recomputed calls from the RT-PCR reads with MiXCR, one row per CDR3 protein. The table shows 45,000 to 65,000 distinct CDR3 sequences, with about an eighth occurring only once. The sequenced material came from blood, either unsorted or a sorted T cell fraction (not recorded which). These receptors were taken from a human donor who was either an allogeneic HSCT recipient or a stem cell or donor lymphocyte infusion donor (not recorded which). It is not recorded whose cells these are; they may come from a transplant donor.

As for this clonotype: The conserved closing phenylalanine or tryptophan is absent in this CDR3, likely reflecting a read error. The J gene is TRBJ2-1, the V gene TRBV27; D is uncertain. The CDR3 extends over 14 amino acids. Germline V gene sequence: CDR1 MNHEY, CDR2 SMNVEV (reference sequence). Trimming took 0 bases from V and 8 from J, leaving 11 bases between them. The CDR3 DNA sequence: TGTGCCAGCAGTTTATCCACATCGATTTATGAGCAGTTCGTC. Translation gives CASSLSTSIYEQFV.

The genes are TRBV29-1 and TRBJ2-7; D perhaps matches TRBD2 (6 bases). Trimming removed 7 bases from V and 2 bases from J, with 15 bases in between. From germline, CDR1 is SQVTM and CDR2 ANQGSEA. This CDR3 region has 13 residues. CDR3 nucleotides: TGCAGCGGGGGGGAGCTCTCACCCTACGAGCAGTACTTC. Its protein product is CSGGELSPYEQYF.

In nucleotides, the CDR3 is TGTGCCAGCAGTCCGAATCAAGGTCCCGTGATTGGCGATGAGCAGTTCTTC. Residues: CASSPNQGPVIGDEQFF. The chain carries TRBV27 and TRBJ2-1; D is unclear. This CDR3 comprises 17 residues. V was clipped by 5 bases and J by 8 bases, with 25 bases between them. Germline lookup yields CDR1 MNHEY and CDR2 SMNVEV (reference sequence).

This clonotype was counted many times. The chain has TRBV29-1 and TRBJ1-5; D is unresolved. Trimming removed 7 bases at V and 2 bases at J, with 24 bases between. CDR3 length: 17 amino acids. In germline, CDR1 is SQVTM, CDR2 ANQGSEA. In DNA, the CDR3 is TGCAGCGACCCTCTCCAATGGGGTCGAGTCGGCAATCAGCCCCAGCATTTT. It yields the protein CSDPLQWGRVGNQPQHF.

This clonotype was counted between two and nine times. The chain couples TRBV4-1 to TRBJ2-2; 7 nucleotides line up with TRBD2. After removal of 1 base from V and 6 bases from J, the junction contained 2 bases not matched to a gene. The germline gives CDR1 MGHRA, CDR2 YSYEKL. The CDR3 consists of 14 residues. As DNA, the CDR3 is TGCGCCAGCAGCCAAGTGGCGGGAGCCGGGGAGCTGTTTTTT. Amino acids: CASSQVAGAGELFF.

This clonotype appeared many times. The chain links TRBV28 to TRBJ1-2, with a weak D call TRBD1 (6 bases). Looked up from germline, CDR1 is MDHEN and CDR2 is SYDVKM. The CDR3 spans 13 residues. V lost 5 bases and J lost 4, with 11 bases in between. The CDR3 nucleotides are TGTGCCAGCAGTCTAGCAGGGGTCTATGGCTACACCTTC. It yields the protein CASSLAGVYGYTF.

As DNA, the CDR3 is TGTGCCAGCAGCTCATCCAGGACTAGCGCGCACTCCTACGAGCAGTACTTC. It is translated as CASSSSRTSAHSYEQYF. The genes are TRBV9 and TRBJ2-7, with 9 bases identical to TRBD2. Germline trimming cut 4 bases from V and 0 bases from J; bases unmatched to any gene: 11. Germline CDR1 reads SGDLS; CDR2 reads YYNGEE. This CDR3 comprises 17 residues.

This clonotype was detected a few times. The genes are TRBV20-1 and TRBJ2-1; D gene ambiguous. V lost 7 bases, J lost 2 bases, and 12 bases lay in between. Germline V gene data show CDR1 as DFQATT and CDR2 as SNEGSKA (reference sequence). The CDR3 is 13 residues long. The CDR3 sequence: CSVDARAYNEQFF. The CDR3, as DNA: TGCAGTGTCGACGCGCGAGCCTACAATGAGCAGTTCTTC.

The rearrangement uses TRBV5-1 and TRBJ2-7; the D is unclear. The CDR3 is 15 residues long. With 0 bases removed from V and 0 bases from J, the gap between germline ends came to 10 bases. Germline V lookup: CDR1 SGHRS, CDR2 YFSETQ. The CDR3 DNA sequence: TGCGCCAGCAGCTTGGCCGTGGAAACCTCCTACGAGCAGTACTTC. As protein: CASSLAVETSYEQYF.

This clonotype was observed a handful of times. V is TRBV6-5 and J is TRBJ2-2; 9 bases are shared with TRBD2. The trim removed 0 bases at V and 9 bases at J, leaving 11 bases unmatched. This CDR3 is built from 17 residues. CDR1 is MNHEY and CDR2 is SVGAGI in the germline V gene. The CDR3 reads CASSYSPGLAVGWELFF. The CDR3 DNA follows: TGTGCCAGCAGTTACTCGCCGGGACTAGCAGTAGGGTGGGAGCTGTTTTTT.

The chain is built from TRBV2 and TRBJ2-1; unclear D gene. Per germline, CDR1 SNHLY and CDR2 FYNNEI. V lost 5 bases and J lost 1, with 15 bases in between. The length of the CDR3 is 16 residues. CDR3 amino acids: CASSPPPGRSYNEQFF. For the CDR3, the DNA is TGTGCCAGCAGTCCCCCCCCAGGACGGTCCTACAATGAGCAGTTCTTC. Variable domain in full (rest from reference TRBV2 and TRBJ2-1): EPEVTQTPSHQVTQMGQEVILRCVPISNHLYFYWYRQILGQKVEFLVSFYNNEISEKSEIFDDQFSVERPDGSNFTLKIRSTKLEDSAMYFCASSPPPGRSYNEQFFGPGTRLTVL.

The chain employs TRBV27 and TRBJ1-3; D remains ambiguous. From germline, CDR1 is MNHEY and CDR2 SMNVEV (reference sequence). The CDR3 covers 15 residues. With 5 bases removed from V and 0 bases from J, the gap between germline ends came to 11 bases. The CDR3 sequence: CASSPGMSSGNTIYF. The CDR3 nucleotides read TGTGCCAGCAGTCCTGGTATGTCCTCTGGAAACACCATATATTTT.

This clonotype was observed at least ten times. This chain links TRBV11-3 with TRBJ2-1; 13 bases align to TRBD2. CDR1 and CDR2 (germline): SGHNT, YENEEA. This CDR3 comprises 18 residues. The trim removed 5 bases at V and 7 bases at J, leaving 14 bases unmatched. The CDR3 DNA follows: TGTGCCAGCAGCCCCTCCCCACGGACTAGCGGGAGAATAAATGAGCAGTTCTTC. Its protein is CASSPSPRTSGRINEQFF.

This clonotype has just a few counts. The chain employs TRBV6-1 and TRBJ2-3; D unresolved. Trimming cost V 0 bases and J 8 bases, with 9 bases left between them. CDR3 length: 13 residues. Germline lookup yields CDR1 MNHNS and CDR2 SASEGT. CDR3 loop: CASSEAPPSTQYF. Written as DNA, the CDR3 is TGTGCCAGCAGTGAAGCCCCTCCAAGTACGCAGTATTTT.

The table lists this clonotype with many counts. The chain carries TRBV27 and TRBJ1-2, with 8 positions matching TRBD1. Losses at the gene ends were 2 bases for V and 4 bases for J; bases not matched to a gene: 3. This CDR3 region has 14 residues. Germline V gene data show CDR1 as MNHEY and CDR2 as SMNVEV (reference sequence). The CDR3, as DNA: TGTGCCAGCAGTTTACAGGGGGCGGGCTATGGCTACACCTTC. Translation: CASSLQGAGYGYTF.

The gene calls are TRBV11-3 and TRBJ2-7; D is uncertain. This CDR3 has 15 residues. Germline V gene sequence: CDR1 SGHNT, CDR2 YENEEA. V lost 0 bases and J 1 base, leaving 10 bases between the germline ends. DNA of the CDR3: TGTGCCAGCAGCTTAGATCTCTCCCGTTCCTACGAGCAGTACTTC. It specifies CASSLDLSRSYEQYF. The full variable domain, with the rest looked up from reference TRBV11-3 and TRBJ2-7, is EAGVVQSPRYKIIEKKQPVAFWCNPISGHNTLYWYLQNLGQGPELLIRYENEEAVDDSQLPKDRFSAERLKGVDSTLKIQPAELGDSAVYLCASSLDLSRSYEQYFGPGTRLTVT.

V is TRBV7-8 and J is TRBJ2-5; no clear D gene. Trimming took 2 bases from V and 3 from J, leaving 4 bases between them. Germline values: CDR1 SGHVS, CDR2 FQNEAQ. CDR3 size: 12 residues. The CDR3 here is CASSLSEETQYF. CDR3 in DNA: TGTGCCAGCAGCTTATCGGAAGAGACCCAGTACTTC. Using reference TRBV7-8 and TRBJ2-5 for the parts outside the CDR3, the full variable domain is GAGVSQSPRYKVAKRGQDVALRCDPISGHVSLFWYQQALGQGPEFLTYFQNEAQLDKSGLPSDRFFAERPEGSVSTLKIQRTQQEDSAVYLCASSLSEETQYFGPGTRLLVL.

The chain uses TRBV5-1 and TRBJ2-1; D is unclear. CDR3 length equals 16 residues. CDR1 is SGHRS and CDR2 is YFSETQ in the germline V gene. Trimming removed 0 bases at V and 0 bases at J, with 10 bases between. The CDR3 region has the DNA TGCGCCAGCAGCTTGGCCAAGGTGAGCTCCTACAATGAGCAGTTCTTC. Translation: CASSLAKVSSYNEQFF.

This clonotype has just a few counts. The rearrangement links TRBV12-3 or TRBV12-4 to TRBJ1-1; no clear D. CDR3 size: 13 residues. Trimming shortened V by 2 bases and J by 6 bases, and 10 bases separated the two germline ends. CDR3 DNA: TGTGCCAGCAGTTTAAGGGTCGGAGCTGAAGCTTTCTTT. As protein: CASSLRVGAEAFF.

The chain has TRBV5-1 and TRBJ2-3; D unclear. The V and J ends lost 1 base and 2 bases respectively, with 11 bases between them. Per germline, CDR1 SGHRS and CDR2 YFSETQ. This CDR3 has 15 amino acids. The CDR3 here is CASSLTQLITDTQYF. CDR3 DNA sequence: TGCGCCAGCAGCTTGACCCAATTAATCACAGATACGCAGTATTTT.

About this clonotype itself: The CDR3 does not end in the conserved phenylalanine or tryptophan, so this is likely a read error. The chain couples TRBV29-1 to TRBJ2-2, with D tentatively TRBD1 (5 bases). The ends were cut back, 7 bases at V and 4 bases at J, with 13 bases in the middle. The CDR3 loop spans 13 amino acids. CDR1 and CDR2 from the germline V gene are SQVTM and ANQGSEA. CDR3: CSGQGLSTGELFL. The CDR3 DNA reads TGCAGCGGTCAGGGCCTTAGCACCGGGGAGCTGTTTTTG.

At least ten counts were recorded for this clonotype. This chain connects TRBV6-2 or TRBV6-3 to TRBJ1-2; D is unclear. The CDR3 loop spans 12 amino acids. Between the trimmed V and J ends, which lost 3 bases and 6 bases, there was a span of 8 bases. The germline gives CDR1 MNHEY, CDR2 SVGEGT. CDR3 amino acids: CASSYSLHGYTF. The CDR3 DNA reads TGTGCCAGCAGTTATTCTCTCCATGGCTACACCTTC.

This clonotype came up many times. The rearrangement joins TRBV27 to TRBJ2-7; 9 bases are shared with TRBD1. CDR3 size: 14 residues. Trimming removed 5 bases from V and 3 bases from J; junction bases left unmatched: 5. Germline V gene lookup returns CDR1 MNHEY and CDR2 SMNVEV (reference sequence). The CDR3 here is CASSPRQGDYEQYF. CDR3 in DNA: TGTGCCAGCAGTCCTCGACAGGGGGACTACGAGCAGTACTTC.

The V gene is TRBV5-5, the J gene TRBJ2-2, with a tentative D call TRBD2 (6 bases). Trimming pared 7 bases from V and 0 bases from J, leaving 13 bases between. The germline CDR1 and CDR2 sequences are SGHKS and YYEKEE (reference sequence). The CDR3 has 15 amino acids. The CDR3: CASVVAASNTGELFF. The DNA for the CDR3 is TGTGCCAGCGTAGTAGCGGCATCGAACACCGGGGAGCTGTTTTTT.